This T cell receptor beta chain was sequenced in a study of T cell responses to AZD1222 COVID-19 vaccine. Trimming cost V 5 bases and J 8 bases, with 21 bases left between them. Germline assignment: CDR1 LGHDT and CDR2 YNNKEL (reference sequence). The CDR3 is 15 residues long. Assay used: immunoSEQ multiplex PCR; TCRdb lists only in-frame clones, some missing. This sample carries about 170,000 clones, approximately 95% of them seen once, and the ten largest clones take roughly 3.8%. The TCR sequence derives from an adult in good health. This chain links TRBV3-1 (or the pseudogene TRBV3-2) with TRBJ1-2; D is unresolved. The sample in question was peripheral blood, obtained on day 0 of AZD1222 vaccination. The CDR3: CASSKGSPPKGGYTF. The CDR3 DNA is TGTGCCAGCAGCAAAGGAAGTCCGCCGAAAGGGGGCTACACCTTC.